The source of this TCR beta chain is a study of regulatory T cells in long-lasting Graves disease. Overall study: Under 3 months of antithyroid drugs had been taken by newly diagnosed Graves' patients. Study results and limitations: Persistent disease showed a preference for TRBV28, TRBJ1-2 and TRBJ2-5.

This clonotype was recorded many times. Its cognate antigen is unknown. The germline V gene has CDR1 SNHLY and CDR2 FYNNEI. Trimming shortened V by 11 bases and J by 2 bases, and 13 bases separated the two germline ends. The length of the CDR3 is 13 residues. The time point is: newly diagnosed GD, antithyroid drugs for less than 3 months. PBMCs provided the RNA from which the TCR library was made. Investigators prepared the TCR beta libraries by applying iRepertoire HTBI primers and Arm-PCR of CDR3 regions. TCRdb re-called the multiplex PCR reads with MiXCR, one entry per CDR3 protein. Of 500,000 to 700,000 distinct CDR3 sequences listed, around 17% are singletons. In addition, the sample was reused for a study of T cells in Graves' hyperthyroidism and ophthalmopathy. From that report: Clinical symptoms, serum thyroxine and TRAb, thyroid ultrasound and orbital computed tomography together formed the diagnostic basis. Most thyroid clonotypes that were expanded above 0.001 also turned up in blood.

The J gene is TRBJ2-1, the V gene TRBV2; D unresolved. This receptor was taken from a woman aged 30 to 39 with Graves disease. The sequencing here drew on peripheral blood mononuclear cells (PBMCs), taken at new diagnosis, from a patient treated with antithyroid drugs. The CDR3 is CAYIRSTYNEQFF. The CDR3 DNA follows: TGTGCCTACATTCGGTCCACCTACAATGAGCAGTTCTTC.